The 11 T cell receptor beta chains presented below share a single source sample, sequenced in a study of T cell responses to AZD1222 COVID-19 vaccine. The table came from immunoSEQ multiplex PCR; TCRdb's copy has only in-frame clones and leaves some out. Of 99,000 or so clones detected, 85% to 95% appear once; the ten largest clones hold around 5%. This sample comprised peripheral blood, obtained on day 0 of AZD1222 vaccination. The receptors derive from an adult in good health.

The J gene is TRBJ1-2, the V gene TRBV3-1 (or the pseudogene TRBV3-2), with D unclear. This CDR3 comprises 15 residues. Germline-derived CDR1 and CDR2 are LGHDT and YNNKEL (reference sequence). V lost 7 bases to trimming and J lost 8 bases, with 23 bases between them. The CDR3 is CASKGAAVYRWGYTF. The CDR3 bases are TGTGCCAGCAAGGGTGCAGCCGTCTATCGCTGGGGCTACACCTTC.

The rearrangement links TRBV5-4 to TRBJ1-2; D might be TRBD1 (5 bases). Trimming pared 4 bases from V and 7 bases from J, leaving 14 bases between. Germline loops: CDR1 SGHNT, CDR2 YYREEE (reference sequence). CDR3 length: 13 amino acids. CDR3 region: CASSKGTGIGYTF. DNA for the CDR3: TGTGCCAGCAGCAAAGGGACCGGCATTGGCTACACCTTC.

The V gene is TRBV6-1, the J gene TRBJ1-2; 10 nucleotides match TRBD1. Germline values: CDR1 MNHNS, CDR2 SASEGT. J was trimmed by 6 bases and V by 2 bases; bases with no gene match: 3. The CDR3 contains 14 residues. This chain's CDR3 is CASSERGTGDGYTF. CDR3 sequence (DNA): TGTGCCAGCAGTGAAAGGGGGACAGGGGATGGCTACACCTTC.

This chain joins TRBV7-2 and TRBJ2-7; 11 nucleotides align to TRBD1. The germline gives CDR1 SGHTA, CDR2 FQGNSA. The V gene end was trimmed by 4 bases and the J gene end by 2 bases; junction bases not matched to a gene: 10. The CDR3 has 17 amino acids. The CDR3 spells CASSYHRDRGLTYEQYF. The DNA for the CDR3 is TGTGCCAGCAGCTACCACCGGGACAGGGGGTTGACCTACGAGCAGTACTTC.

The V gene is TRBV5-1, the J gene TRBJ2-1, with a weak D call TRBD1 (6 bases). The germline CDR1 and CDR2 sequences are SGHRS and YFSETQ. The V gene lost 3 bases and the J gene lost 6 bases, with 10 bases spanning the gap. The length of the CDR3 is 13 residues. The CDR3 spells CASSSIGGNEQFF. For the CDR3, the DNA is TGCGCCAGCAGCTCTATAGGGGGCAATGAGCAGTTCTTC.

The chain employs TRBV7-2 and TRBJ2-7; 8 bases map to TRBD1. This CDR3 has 14 amino acids. V shed 5 bases and J 7 bases; nucleotides not matched to a gene: 10. CDR1 is SGHTA and CDR2 is FQGNSA in the germline V gene. The CDR3 bases are TGTGCCAGCAGCCGGACAGGGTCCCTAGGGGAGCAGTACTTC. Its protein product is CASSRTGSLGEQYF. Filled out from reference TRBV7-2 and TRBJ2-7, the complete variable domain reads GAGVSQSPSNKVTEKGKDVELRCDPISGHTALYWYRQSLGQGLEFLIYFQGNSAPDKSGLPSDRFSAERTGGSVSTLTIQRTQQEDSAVYLCASSRTGSLGEQYFGPGTRLTVT.

V is TRBV7-3 and J is TRBJ2-2; 8 bases are shared with TRBD2. The ends lost 3 bases at V and 9 bases at J; junction bases unmatched: 6. From germline, CDR1 is SGHTA and CDR2 FQGTGA. The CDR3 extends over 14 amino acids. The DNA of the CDR3 is TGTGCCAGCAGCTTGGGACTAGGGCCCAGGGAGCTGTTTTTT. Protein: CASSLGLGPRELFF.

This clone was detected only once. This CDR3 is CASSVEATFSGNTIYF. DNA of the CDR3: TGTGCCAGCAGCGTAGAAGCGACTTTTTCTGGAAACACCATATATTTT. The chain is built from TRBV9 and TRBJ1-3; D uncertain. The germline V and J ends were trimmed by 0 bases and 1 base, with 11 bases remaining between them. The germline CDR1 and CDR2 sequences are SGDLS and YYNGEE. The CDR3 has 16 residues.

The rearrangement joins TRBV6-5 to TRBJ1-4; no definite D call. The V gene's germline CDR1 is MNHEY and CDR2 SVGAGI. V lost 4 bases and J lost 0, with 3 bases in between. There are 13 residues in the CDR3. The CDR3 protein is CASSLTTNEKLFF. The DNA for the CDR3 is TGTGCCAGCAGTTTAACAACTAATGAAAAACTGTTTTTT.

The chain links TRBV5-1 to TRBJ1-2, with 8 bases that match TRBD1. CDR1 and CDR2 (germline): SGHRS, YFSETQ. With 0 bases clipped from V and 6 bases from J, the junction kept 7 bases outside the gene matches. CDR3 length: 15 amino acids. The DNA of the CDR3 is TGCGCCAGCAGCTTGGACAGGGGGAGTATTGATGGCTACACCTTC. This gives the protein CASSLDRGSIDGYTF.

This chain uses TRBV7-3 with TRBJ1-1, with 8 bases matching TRBD1. The CDR3 consists of 16 residues. Trimming cost V 5 bases and J 3 bases; bases outside gene matches: 11. Germline-derived CDR1 and CDR2 are SGHTA and FQGTGA. The CDR3 loop reads CASSTGTGVPDTEAFF. CDR3 in DNA: TGTGCCAGCAGCACCGGGACAGGAGTTCCTGACACTGAAGCTTTCTTT.